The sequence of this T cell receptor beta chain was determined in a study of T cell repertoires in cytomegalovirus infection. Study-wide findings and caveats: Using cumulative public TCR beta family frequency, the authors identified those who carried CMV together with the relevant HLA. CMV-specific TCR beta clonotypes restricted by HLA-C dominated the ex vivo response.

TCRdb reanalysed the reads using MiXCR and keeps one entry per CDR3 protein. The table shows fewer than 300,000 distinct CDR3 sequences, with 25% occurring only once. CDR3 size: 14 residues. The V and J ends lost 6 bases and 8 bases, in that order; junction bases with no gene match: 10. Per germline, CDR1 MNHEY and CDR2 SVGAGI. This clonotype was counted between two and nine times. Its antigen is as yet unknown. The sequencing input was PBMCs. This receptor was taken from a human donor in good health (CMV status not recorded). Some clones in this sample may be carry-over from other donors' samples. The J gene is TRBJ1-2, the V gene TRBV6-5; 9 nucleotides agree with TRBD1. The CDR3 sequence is CASRGDRESRGYTF. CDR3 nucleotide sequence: TGTGCCAGCAGGGGGGACAGGGAATCGAGAGGCTACACCTTC.